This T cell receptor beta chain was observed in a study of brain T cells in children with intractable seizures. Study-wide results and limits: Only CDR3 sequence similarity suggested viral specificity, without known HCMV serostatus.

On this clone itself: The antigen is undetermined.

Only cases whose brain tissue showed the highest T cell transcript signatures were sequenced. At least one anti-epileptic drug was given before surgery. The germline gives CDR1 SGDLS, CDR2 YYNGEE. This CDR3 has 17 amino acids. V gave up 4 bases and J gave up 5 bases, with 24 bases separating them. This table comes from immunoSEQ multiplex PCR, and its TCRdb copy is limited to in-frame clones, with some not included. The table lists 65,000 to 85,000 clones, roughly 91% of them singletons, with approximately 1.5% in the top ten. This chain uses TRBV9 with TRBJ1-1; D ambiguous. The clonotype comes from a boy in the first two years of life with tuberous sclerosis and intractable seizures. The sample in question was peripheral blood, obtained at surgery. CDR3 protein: CASSPSEGRERFTEAFF. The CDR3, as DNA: TGTGCCAGCAGCCCAAGCGAGGGAAGGGAAAGGTTTACTGAAGCTTTCTTT. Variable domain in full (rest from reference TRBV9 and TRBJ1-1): DSGVTQTPKHLITATGQRVTLRCSPRSGDLSVYWYQQSLDQGLQFLIQYYNGEERAKGNILERFSAQQFPDLHSELNLSSLELGDSALYFCASSPSEGRERFTEAFFGQGTRLTVV.